This note documents a single T cell receptor (beta chain) sequence. This sample was taken from a study of lymphopenia after photon versus proton radiotherapy. Only in-frame clones appear in the TCRdb table, and some are missing; sequencing was by immunoSEQ multiplex PCR. This table holds about 49,000 clones, about four fifths found once. V shed 0 bases and J 4 bases; nucleotides not matched to a gene: 7. The germline V gene encodes CDR1 LGHNA and CDR2 YNFKEQ. The CDR3 contains 16 residues. The chain employs TRBV4-2 and TRBJ1-2; 8 nucleotides agree with TRBD1. The sequence was obtained from a man aged 50-59 years with gastric cancer. Sequenced here: peripheral blood, sampled from a patient treated with photon-based radiotherapy. CDR3 nucleotide sequence: TGTGCCAGCAGCCAAGAAGCGAACAGGGGGATCTATGGCTACACCTTC. It translates to CASSQEANRGIYGYTF.